This T cell receptor (beta chain) was found in a study of blood T cell repertoires in COVID-19. Background on the study: The United States, Italy and Spain were the sources of the acute and convalescent COVID-19 samples.

Authors' methods: Reference gene primer amplification gave nucleated cell count estimates. Measured with immunoSEQ multiplex PCR; TCRdb has only the in-frame clones, and not every one. That table is the source of V, J and clone size, and D and trimming were worked out from the DNA. This table holds about 160,000 clones, around 77% found once. The length of the CDR3 is 17 residues. Germline CDR1 PRHDT, CDR2 FYEKMQ (reference sequence). V lost 3 bases to trimming and J lost 7 bases; unmatched junction nucleotides: 13. This sequence originates from a man in his 70s with acute or convalescent COVID-19. The sequencing sample was made of peripheral blood. The V and J genes are TRBV13 and TRBJ1-4; 8 bases map to TRBD1. DNA for the CDR3: TGTGCCAGCAGCTTTTCCTTATCCGGGACAGGTCTTGAAAAACTGTTTTTT. Its translation: CASSFSLSGTGLEKLFF.